Below, 11 T cell receptor beta chains from the same sample are listed, as sequenced in a study of shared clonotypes between healthy human individuals. Sequenced by immunoSEQ multiplex PCR; TCRdb stores in-frame clones only, minus some. The table has over a million clones, 75% to 85% seen once. Specimen: memory CD4+ T cells from PBMCs. The sample's subset: CD45RA-negative fraction. These receptors were taken from a man aged 18 to 35 in good health. Some clones in this sample may be carry-over from other donors' samples.

J is TRBJ2-7 and V is TRBV15; D gene unclear. Germline V gives CDR1 LNHNV, CDR2 YYDKDF (reference sequence). The CDR3 is 14 amino acids. Trimming removed 0 bases at V and 3 bases at J, with 9 bases between. The CDR3 nucleotides read TGTGCCACCAGCAGAGATAGGGCCCTCTACGAGCAGTACTTC. This codes for CATSRDRALYEQYF.

This chain's CDR3 is CASSGGGRGFNTIYF. The CDR3 DNA is TGTGCCAGCAGTGGGGGAGGAAGGGGCTTCAACACCATATATTTT. This chain joins TRBV25-1 and TRBJ1-3; D possibly corresponds to TRBD1 (5 bases). In germline, CDR1 is MGHDK, CDR2 SYGVNS. Trimming removed 4 bases from V and 7 bases from J, with 17 bases in between. This CDR3 region has 15 residues.

The sample holds one count of this clone. The J gene is TRBJ2-3, the V gene TRBV2; maybe TRBD2 (5 bases). The germline CDR1 and CDR2 sequences are SNHLY and FYNNEI. The germline V and J ends were trimmed by 10 bases and 0 bases, with 11 bases remaining between them. The length of the CDR3 is 13 residues. The CDR3 protein is CANQAVSTDTQYF. The CDR3 DNA reads as TGTGCCAACCAAGCGGTTAGCACAGATACGCAGTATTTT.

This clone occurred a few times. The chain links TRBV11-1 to TRBJ1-1, with a tentative D call TRBD1 (6 bases). The germline V and J ends were trimmed by 4 bases and 5 bases, with 14 bases remaining between them. There are 14 residues in the CDR3. CDR1 is SGHAT and CDR2 is FQDESV in the germline V gene (reference sequence). The CDR3 region is CASSWSGATTEAFF. In DNA, the CDR3 is TGTGCCAGCAGCTGGTCGGGGGCGACGACTGAAGCTTTCTTT.

V gene TRBV5-4 combines with J gene TRBJ2-5, with a possible D match to TRBD1 (7 bases). Germline assignment: CDR1 SGHNT and CDR2 YYREEE (reference sequence). The CDR3 consists of 15 residues. The V end was cut by 4 bases, the J end by 5 bases, with 18 bases between. The CDR3 DNA reads as TGTGCCAGCAGCGCCGGATTCAGGGGGGAGGAGACCCAGTACTTC. Its translation: CASSAGFRGEETQYF. Full variable domain (rest looked up from reference TRBV5-4 and TRBJ2-5): ETGVTQSPTHLIKTRGQQVTLRCSSQSGHNTVSWYQQALGQGPQFIFQYYREEENGRGNFPPRFSGLQFPNYSSELNVNALELDDSALYLCASSAGFRGEETQYFGPGTRLLVL.

In DNA form, the CDR3 reads TGTGCCAGCAGTGAAGCGGAGTACGAGCGGCAGTACTTC. Encoded protein: CASSEAEYERQYF. V and J are TRBV6-1 and TRBJ2-7; D gene unclear. From germline, CDR1 is MNHNS and CDR2 SASEGT. V was clipped by 0 bases and J by 9 bases, with 12 bases between them. The CDR3 is made up of 13 amino acids.

Here the CDR3 DNA reads TGTGCCAGCTCAACGGGGACAGGCCGGGCCGAGCAGTACTTC. Translated: CASSTGTGRAEQYF. The V call is TRBV18, the J call TRBJ2-7; TRBD1 matches 8 bases. The germline V gene encodes CDR1 KGHSH and CDR2 LQKENI. This CDR3 is built from 14 residues. J was trimmed by 6 bases and V by 5 bases; bases with no gene match: 9.

This chain connects TRBV27 to TRBJ1-4, with 9 bases matching TRBD1. From germline, CDR1 is MNHEY and CDR2 SMNVEV (reference sequence). V gave up 5 bases and J gave up 5 bases; unmatched junction bases: 3. The length of the CDR3 is 14 residues. The CDR3 coding sequence is TGTGCCAGCAGTGGAGGACAGGGGAATGAAAAACTGTTTTTT. Translation gives CASSGGQGNEKLFF.

The genes are TRBV5-4 and TRBJ2-7, with 8 nucleotides matching TRBD2. Germline V gene data show CDR1 as SGHNT and CDR2 as YYREEE (reference sequence). The V and J ends lost 4 bases and 1 base, in that order; junction bases with no gene match: 13. The CDR3 extends over 17 amino acids. The CDR3 DNA reads TGTGCCAGCAGCCAAATACTAGGCGGGAGGAGGTCCTACGAGCAGTACTTC. Its protein product is CASSQILGGRRSYEQYF.

The chain combines TRBV5-1 with TRBJ2-3, with D unclear. Trimming shortened V by 0 bases and J by 4 bases, and 9 bases separated the two germline ends. The CDR3 totals 14 residues. Germline lookup yields CDR1 SGHRS and CDR2 YFSETQ. CDR3 nucleotides: TGCGCCAGCAGCTTGGCCCAGCAGGCAGATACGCAGTATTTT. Translated: CASSLAQQADTQYF. The full variable domain, its missing parts supplied by reference TRBV5-1 and TRBJ2-3, is KAGVTQTPRYLIKTRGQQVTLSCSPISGHRSVSWYQQTPGQGLQFLFEYFSETQRNKGNFPGRFSGRQFSNSRSEMNVSTLELGDSALYLCASSLAQQADTQYFGPGTRLTVL.

This chain links TRBV6-5 with TRBJ1-2, with D unclear. V gave up 5 bases and J gave up 3 bases, with 16 bases separating them. The germline V gene encodes CDR1 MNHEY and CDR2 SVGAGI. The CDR3 extends over 15 amino acids. CDR3 sequence reads: CASSRTVRQDYGYTF. In nucleotides, the CDR3 is TGTGCCAGCAGTCGTACGGTCCGGCAAGACTATGGCTACACCTTC.